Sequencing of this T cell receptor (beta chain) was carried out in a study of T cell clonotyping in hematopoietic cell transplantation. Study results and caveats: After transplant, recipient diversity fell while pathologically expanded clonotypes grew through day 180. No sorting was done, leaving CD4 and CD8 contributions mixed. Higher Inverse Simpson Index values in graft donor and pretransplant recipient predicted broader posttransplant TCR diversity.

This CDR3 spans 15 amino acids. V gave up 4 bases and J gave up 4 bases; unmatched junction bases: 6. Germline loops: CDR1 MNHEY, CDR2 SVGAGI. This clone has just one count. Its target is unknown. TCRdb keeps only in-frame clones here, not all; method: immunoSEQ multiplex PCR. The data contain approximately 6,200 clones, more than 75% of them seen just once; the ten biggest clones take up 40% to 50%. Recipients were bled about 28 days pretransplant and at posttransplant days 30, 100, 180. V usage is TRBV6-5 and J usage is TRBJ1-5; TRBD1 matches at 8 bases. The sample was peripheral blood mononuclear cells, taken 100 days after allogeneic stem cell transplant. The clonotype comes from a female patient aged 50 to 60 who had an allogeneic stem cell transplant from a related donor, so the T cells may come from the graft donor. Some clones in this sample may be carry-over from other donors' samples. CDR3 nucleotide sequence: TGTGCCAGCAGTTTTGGGACAGGCGGGAATCAGCCCCAGCATTTT. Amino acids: CASSFGTGGNQPQHF.